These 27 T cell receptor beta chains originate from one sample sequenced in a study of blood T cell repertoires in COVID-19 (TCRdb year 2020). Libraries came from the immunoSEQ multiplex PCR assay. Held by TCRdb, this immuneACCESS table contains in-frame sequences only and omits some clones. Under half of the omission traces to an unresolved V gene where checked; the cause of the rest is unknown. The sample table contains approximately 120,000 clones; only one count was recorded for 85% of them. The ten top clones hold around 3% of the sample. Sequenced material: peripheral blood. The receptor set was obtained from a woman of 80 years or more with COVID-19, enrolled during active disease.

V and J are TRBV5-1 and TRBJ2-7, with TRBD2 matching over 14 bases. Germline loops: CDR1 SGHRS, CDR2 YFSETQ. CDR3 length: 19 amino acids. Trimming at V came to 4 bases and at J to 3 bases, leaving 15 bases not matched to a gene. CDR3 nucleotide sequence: TGCGCCAGCAGCATCCAACCGGGACTAGCGGGAGACCTTCTCTACGAGCAGTACTTC. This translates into CASSIQPGLAGDLLYEQYF.

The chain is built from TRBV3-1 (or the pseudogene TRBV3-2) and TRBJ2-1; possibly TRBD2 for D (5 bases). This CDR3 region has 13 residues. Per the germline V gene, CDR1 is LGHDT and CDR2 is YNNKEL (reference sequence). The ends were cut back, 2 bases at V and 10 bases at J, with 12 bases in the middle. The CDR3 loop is CASSQFSSGEQFF. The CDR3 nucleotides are TGTGCCAGCAGCCAATTTAGCTCGGGAGAGCAGTTCTTC.

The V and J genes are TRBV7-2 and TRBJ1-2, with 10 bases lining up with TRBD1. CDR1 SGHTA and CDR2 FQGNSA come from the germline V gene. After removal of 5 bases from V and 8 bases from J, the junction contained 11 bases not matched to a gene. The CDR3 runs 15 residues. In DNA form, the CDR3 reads TGTGCCAGCAGCGCAGACAGGGGGCGCAGGGGCGGCTACACCTTC. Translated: CASSADRGRRGGYTF. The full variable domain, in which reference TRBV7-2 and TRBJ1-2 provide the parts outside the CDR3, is GAGVSQSPSNKVTEKGKDVELRCDPISGHTALYWYRQSLGQGLEFLIYFQGNSAPDKSGLPSDRFSAERTGGSVSTLTIQRTQQEDSAVYLCASSADRGRRGGYTFGSGTRLTVV.

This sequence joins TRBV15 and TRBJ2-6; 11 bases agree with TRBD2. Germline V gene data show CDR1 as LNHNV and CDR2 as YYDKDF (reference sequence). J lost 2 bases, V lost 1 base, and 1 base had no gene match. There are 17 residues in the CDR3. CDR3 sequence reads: CATSRGGLAAGANVLTF. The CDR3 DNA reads TGTGCCACCAGCAGAGGGGGACTAGCGGCTGGGGCCAACGTCCTGACTTTC.

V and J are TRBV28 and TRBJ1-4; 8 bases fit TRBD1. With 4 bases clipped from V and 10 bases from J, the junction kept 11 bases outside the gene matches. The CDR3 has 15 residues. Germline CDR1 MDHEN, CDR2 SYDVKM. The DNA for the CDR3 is TGTGCCAGCAGTTCTTCTGGGACAGGACGCGGAAAACTGTTTTTT. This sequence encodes CASSSSGTGRGKLFF. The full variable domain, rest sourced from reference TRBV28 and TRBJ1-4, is DVKVTQSSRYLVKRTGEKVFLECVQDMDHENMFWYRQDPGLGLRLIYFSYDVKMKEKGDIPEGYSVSREKKERFSLILESASTNQTSMYLCASSSSGTGRGKLFFGSGTQLSVL.

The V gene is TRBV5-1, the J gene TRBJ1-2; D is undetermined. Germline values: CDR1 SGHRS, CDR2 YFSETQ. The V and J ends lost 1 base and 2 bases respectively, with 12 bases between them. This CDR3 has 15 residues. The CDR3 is CASSLSQAINYGYTF. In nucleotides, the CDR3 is TGCGCCAGCAGCTTGTCCCAGGCAATCAACTATGGCTACACCTTC. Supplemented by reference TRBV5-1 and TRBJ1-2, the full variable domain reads KAGVTQTPRYLIKTRGQQVTLSCSPISGHRSVSWYQQTPGQGLQFLFEYFSETQRNKGNFPGRFSGRQFSNSRSEMNVSTLELGDSALYLCASSLSQAINYGYTFGSGTRLTVV.

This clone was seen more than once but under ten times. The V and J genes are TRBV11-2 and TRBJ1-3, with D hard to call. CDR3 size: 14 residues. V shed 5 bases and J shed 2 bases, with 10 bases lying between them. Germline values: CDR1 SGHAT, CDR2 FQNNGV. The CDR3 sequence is CASSLFSPGNTIYF. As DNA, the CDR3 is TGTGCCAGCAGCCTATTTTCCCCTGGAAACACCATATATTTT.

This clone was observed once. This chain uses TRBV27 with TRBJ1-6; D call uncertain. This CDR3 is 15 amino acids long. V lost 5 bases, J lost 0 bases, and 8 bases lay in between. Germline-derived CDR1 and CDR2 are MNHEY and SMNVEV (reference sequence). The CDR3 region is CASSIVSSYNSPLHF. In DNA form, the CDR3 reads TGTGCCAGCAGTATAGTAAGCTCCTATAATTCACCCCTCCACTTT.

CDR3 nucleotides: TGTGCCAGCTCACTGAACCGGGACACCGTATTGAGCTACACCTTC. It specifies CASSLNRDTVLSYTF. This chain connects TRBV18 to TRBJ1-2; the D gene is possibly TRBD1 (6 bases). V shed 4 bases and J shed 9 bases, with 21 bases lying between them. The CDR3 length is 15 residues. CDR1 and CDR2 from the germline V gene are KGHSH and LQKENI.

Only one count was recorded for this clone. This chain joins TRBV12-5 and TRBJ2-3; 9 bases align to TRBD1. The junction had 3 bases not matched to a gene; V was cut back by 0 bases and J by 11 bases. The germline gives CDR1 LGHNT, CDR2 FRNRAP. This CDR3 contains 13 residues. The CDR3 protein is CASGLVGTGRQYF. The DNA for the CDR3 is TGTGCTAGTGGTTTGGTGGGGACAGGGAGGCAGTATTTT. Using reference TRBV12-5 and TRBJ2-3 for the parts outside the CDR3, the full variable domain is DARVTQTPRHKVTEMGQEVTMRCQPILGHNTVFWYRQTMMQGLELLAYFRNRAPLDDSGMPKDRFSAEMPDATLATLKIQPSEPRDSAVYFCASGLVGTGRQYFGPGTRLTVL.

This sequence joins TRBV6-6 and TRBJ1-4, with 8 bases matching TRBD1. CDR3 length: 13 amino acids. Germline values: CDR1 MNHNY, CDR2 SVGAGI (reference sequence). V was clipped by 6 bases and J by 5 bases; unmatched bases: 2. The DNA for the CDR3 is TGTGCCAGCAGCTGGACAGGGAATGAAAAACTGTTTTTT. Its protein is CASSWTGNEKLFF.

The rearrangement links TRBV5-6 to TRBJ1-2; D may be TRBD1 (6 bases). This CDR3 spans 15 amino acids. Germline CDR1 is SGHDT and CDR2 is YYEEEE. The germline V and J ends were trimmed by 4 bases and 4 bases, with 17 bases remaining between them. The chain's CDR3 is CASSQDSFLSYGYTF. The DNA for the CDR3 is TGTGCCAGCAGCCAGGACAGCTTTTTGTCCTATGGCTACACCTTC.

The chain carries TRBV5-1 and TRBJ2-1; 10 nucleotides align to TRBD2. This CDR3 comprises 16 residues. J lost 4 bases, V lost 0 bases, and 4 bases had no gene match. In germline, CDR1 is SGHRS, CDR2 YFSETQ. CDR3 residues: CASSLGLAGFYNEQFF. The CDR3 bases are TGCGCCAGCAGCTTGGGACTAGCGGGTTTTTACAATGAGCAGTTCTTC.

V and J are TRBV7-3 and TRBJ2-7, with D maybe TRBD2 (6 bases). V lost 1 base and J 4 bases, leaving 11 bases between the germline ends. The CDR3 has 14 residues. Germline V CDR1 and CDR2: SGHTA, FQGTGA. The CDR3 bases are TGTGCCAGCAGCTTAAGTGGCGGGGTATACGAGCAGTACTTC. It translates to CASSLSGGVYEQYF.

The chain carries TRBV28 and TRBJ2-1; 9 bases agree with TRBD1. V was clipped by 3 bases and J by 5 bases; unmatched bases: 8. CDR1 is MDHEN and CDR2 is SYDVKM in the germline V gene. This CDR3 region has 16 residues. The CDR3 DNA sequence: TGTGCCAGCAGTTTCGCGCCGGGACAGGGAAACAATGAGCAGTTCTTC. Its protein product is CASSFAPGQGNNEQFF.

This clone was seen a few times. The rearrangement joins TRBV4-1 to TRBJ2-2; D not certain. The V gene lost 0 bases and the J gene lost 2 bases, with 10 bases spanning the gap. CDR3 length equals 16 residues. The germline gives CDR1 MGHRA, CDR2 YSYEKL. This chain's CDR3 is CASSQDLGGNTGELFF. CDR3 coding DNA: TGCGCCAGCAGCCAAGATCTCGGTGGTAACACCGGGGAGCTGTTTTTT.

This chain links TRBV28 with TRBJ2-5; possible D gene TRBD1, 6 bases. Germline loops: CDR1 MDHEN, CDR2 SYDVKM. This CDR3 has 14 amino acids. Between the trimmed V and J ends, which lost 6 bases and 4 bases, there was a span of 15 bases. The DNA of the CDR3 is TGTGCCAGCAGCAAAGGGGGAATTGGAGAGACCCAGTACTTC. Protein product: CASSKGGIGETQYF.

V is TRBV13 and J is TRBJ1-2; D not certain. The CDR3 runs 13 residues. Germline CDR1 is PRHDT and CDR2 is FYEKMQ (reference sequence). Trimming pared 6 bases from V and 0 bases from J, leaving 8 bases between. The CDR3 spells CASRSGPNYGYTF. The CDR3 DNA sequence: TGTGCCAGCAGGAGCGGACCTAACTATGGCTACACCTTC.

The CDR3 reads CASSRTGVGQPQHF. The DNA of the CDR3 is TGTGCCAGTAGCCGGACAGGGGTGGGACAGCCCCAGCATTTT. V and J are TRBV19 and TRBJ1-5; 9 bases match TRBD1. V dropped 6 bases and J dropped 7; count of bases not matched to a gene: 7. CDR3 length: 14 residues. Germline V gene sequence: CDR1 LNHDA, CDR2 SQIVND (reference sequence).

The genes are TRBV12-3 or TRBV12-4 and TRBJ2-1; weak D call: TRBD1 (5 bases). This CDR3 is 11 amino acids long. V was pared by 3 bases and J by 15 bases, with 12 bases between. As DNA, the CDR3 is TGTGCCAGCAGTTTGACCAGGGATCTGTTCTTC. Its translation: CASSLTRDLFF.

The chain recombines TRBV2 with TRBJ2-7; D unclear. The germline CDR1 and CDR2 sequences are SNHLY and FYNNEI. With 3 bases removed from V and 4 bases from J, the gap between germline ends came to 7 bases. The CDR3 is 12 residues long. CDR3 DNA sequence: TGTGCCAGCAGTGAGGGCAGGTACGAGCAGTACTTC. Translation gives CASSEGRYEQYF.

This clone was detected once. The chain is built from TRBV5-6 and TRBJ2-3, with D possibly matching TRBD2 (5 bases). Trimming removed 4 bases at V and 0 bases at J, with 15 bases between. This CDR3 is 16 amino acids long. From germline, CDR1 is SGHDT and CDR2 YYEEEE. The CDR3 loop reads CASSLSDFASTDTQYF. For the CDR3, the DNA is TGTGCCAGCAGCCTTTCGGACTTCGCTAGCACAGATACGCAGTATTTT.

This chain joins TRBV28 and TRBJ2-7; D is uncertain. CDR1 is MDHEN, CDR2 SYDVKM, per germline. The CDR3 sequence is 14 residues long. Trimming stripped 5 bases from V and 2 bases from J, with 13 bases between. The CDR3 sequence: CASSPRHLTYEQYF. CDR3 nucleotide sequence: TGTGCCAGCAGTCCGCGACATCTTACCTACGAGCAGTACTTC.

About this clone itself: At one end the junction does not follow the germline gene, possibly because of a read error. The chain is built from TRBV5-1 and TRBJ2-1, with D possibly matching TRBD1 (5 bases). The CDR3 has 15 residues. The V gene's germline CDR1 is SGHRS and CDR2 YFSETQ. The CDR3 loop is CTSNSGASSYNEQFF. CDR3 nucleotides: TGCACCAGCAATAGTGGGGCGAGCTCCTACAATGAGCAGTTCTTC. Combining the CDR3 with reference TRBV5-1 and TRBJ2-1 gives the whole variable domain KAGVTQTPRYLIKTRGQQVTLSCSPISGHRSVSWYQQTPGQGLQFLFEYFSETQRNKGNFPGRFSGRQFSNSRSEMNVSTLELGDSALYLCTSNSGASSYNEQFFGPGTRLTVL.

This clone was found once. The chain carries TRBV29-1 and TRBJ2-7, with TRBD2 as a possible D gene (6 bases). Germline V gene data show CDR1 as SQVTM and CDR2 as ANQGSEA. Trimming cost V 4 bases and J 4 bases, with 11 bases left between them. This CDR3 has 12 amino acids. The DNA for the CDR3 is TGCAGCGTTGGGCGGGACGAATACGAGCAGTACTTC. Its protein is CSVGRDEYEQYF.

CDR3 loop: CASRPAGAYYGYTF. The CDR3 nucleotides are TGTGCCAGCAGGCCGGCGGGGGCGTACTATGGCTACACCTTC. V usage is TRBV6-5 and J usage is TRBJ1-2; a possible D gene is TRBD1 (6 bases). V shed 6 bases and J shed 3 bases, with 14 bases lying between them. The CDR3 has 14 residues. CDR1 and CDR2 (germline): MNHEY, SVGAGI.

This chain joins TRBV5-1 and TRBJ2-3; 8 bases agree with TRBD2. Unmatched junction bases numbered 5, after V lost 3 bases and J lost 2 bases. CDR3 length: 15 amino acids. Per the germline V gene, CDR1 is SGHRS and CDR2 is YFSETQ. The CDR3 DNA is TGCGCCAGCAGCTCGAGCGGGGGCACCACAGATACGCAGTATTTT. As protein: CASSSSGGTTDTQYF.